This is a list of T cell receptor beta chains from one sample in a study of shared clonotypes between healthy human individuals. Clones were sequenced by immunoSEQ multiplex PCR, and TCRdb holds only the in-frame ones, with some missing. The sample includes about 2 million clones, approximately 95% of them seen just once. What was sequenced was naive CD8+ T cells sorted from blood. These receptors all come from a man aged 18-30 years in good health. The CDR3 runs from the conserved cysteine through the conserved F or W. A D gene is named only where the DNA matches it firmly. A row's size may be missing; if present it is once, few, many or a size class.

V	size	J	length	D	CDR3	DNA
TRBV15	NA	TRBJ1-5	14	NA	CATSRDSSTQPQHF	TGTGCCACCAGCAGAGATTCATCGACTCAGCCCCAGCATTTT
TRBV5-1	NA	TRBJ2-7	14	NA	CASSLVTDTYEQYF	TGCGCCAGCAGCTTGGTGACGGACACCTACGAGCAGTACTTC
TRBV7-9	NA	TRBJ2-1	16	TRBD1	CASSPMGQGHGNEQFF	TGTGCCAGCAGCCCGATGGGACAGGGGCACGGGAATGAGCAGTTCTTC
TRBV2	NA	TRBJ2-1	11	NA	CASSSLNEQFF	TGTGCCAGCAGTAGTCTCAATGAGCAGTTCTTC
TRBV27	NA	TRBJ2-5	16	TRBD1	CASSLLARTGEETQYF	TGTGCCAGCAGTTTATTAGCTCGGACAGGGGAAGAGACCCAGTACTTC
TRBV18	NA	TRBJ1-1	13	NA	CASSPLGGTEAFF	TGTGCCAGCTCACCATTGGGGGGCACTGAAGCTTTCTTT
TRBV6-5	NA	TRBJ1-1	13	NA	CASSYGEGTEAFF	TGTGCCAGCAGTTACGGGGAGGGCACTGAAGCTTTCTTT
TRBV10-1	NA	TRBJ2-2	13	NA	CASSPMNTGELFF	TGCGCCAGCAGCCCCATGAACACCGGGGAGCTGTTTTTT
TRBV5-6	once	TRBJ1-3	17	NA	CASSLAVPALSGNTIYF	TGTGCCAGCAGCTTGGCGGTCCCAGCACTCTCTGGAAACACCATATATTTT
TRBV13	NA	TRBJ1-4	13	NA	CASSLWGDEKLFF	TGTGCCAGCAGCTTATGGGGGGACGAAAAACTGTTTTTT
TRBV2	NA	TRBJ2-2	16	TRBD1	CASSPFRDRADGELFF	TGTGCCAGCAGTCCATTCCGGGACAGGGCGGACGGGGAGCTGTTTTTT
TRBV27	NA	TRBJ2-2	17	NA	CASSSHNDFAGTGELFF	TGTGCCAGCAGTTCACACAACGATTTCGCAGGTACCGGGGAGCTGTTTTTT
TRBV4-1	few	TRBJ1-5	13	NA	CASSPLPNQPQHF	TGCGCCAGCAGCCCCCTACCCAACCAGCCCCAGCATTTT
TRBV5-1	NA	TRBJ1-5	21	TRBD1	CASSLEERGRLYFFCNQPQHF	TGCGCCAGCAGCTTGGAGGAAAGGGGGCGACTTTATTTTTTTTGCAATCAGCCCCAGCATTTT
TRBV4-3	NA	TRBJ2-2	18	TRBD2	CASSQDIWLAGVDGELFF	TGCGCCAGCAGCCAAGATATATGGCTAGCGGGAGTGGACGGGGAGCTGTTTTTT
TRBV27	NA	TRBJ2-1	17	TRBD1	CASSNYPGTGSYNEQFF	TGTGCCAGCAGCAACTACCCCGGGACAGGCTCTTACAATGAGCAGTTCTTC
TRBV13	NA	TRBJ2-3	13	NA	CASSPYRADTQYF	TGTGCCAGCAGCCCCTACAGGGCTGATACGCAGTATTTT
TRBV19	NA	TRBJ2-1	15	TRBD1	CASSINRGSYNEQFF	TGTGCCAGTAGTATCAACAGGGGGTCCTACAATGAGCAGTTCTTC
TRBV4-3	NA	TRBJ2-1	18	NA	CASSQDPGGPRLYNEQFF	TGCGCCAGCAGCCAAGACCCGGGCGGTCCTAGGTTATACAATGAGCAGTTCTTC
TRBV2	NA	TRBJ1-6	15	TRBD1	CASTLWTGVDSPLHF	TGTGCCAGCACTTTATGGACAGGGGTGGATTCACCCCTCCACTTT
TRBV7-2	NA	TRBJ2-7	14	NA	CASSLTGESYEQYF	TGTGCCAGCAGCTTGACAGGAGAGAGCTACGAGCAGTACTTC
TRBV9	NA	TRBJ2-5	14	TRBD2	CASNPAGAGETQYF	TGTGCCAGCAATCCAGCGGGGGCAGGAGAGACCCAGTACTTC
TRBV4-1	NA	TRBJ2-4	17	NA	CASSQVRDSLAKNIQYF	TGCGCCAGCAGCCAAGTGCGGGACAGCCTAGCCAAAAACATTCAGTACTTC
TRBV15	NA	TRBJ2-7	12	NA	CATSGLEYEQYF	TGTGCCACCAGCGGGCTAGAATACGAGCAGTACTTC
TRBV7-7	NA	TRBJ2-2	13	NA	CASSLENTGELFF	TGTGCTAGCAGCTTGGAGAACACCGGGGAGCTGTTTTTT
TRBV5-4	NA	TRBJ2-5	13	NA	CASSLWTGETQYF	TGTGCCAGCAGCCTCTGGACGGGGGAGACCCAGTACTTC
TRBV29-1	NA	TRBJ2-1	15	TRBD2	CSVSGTSGMYNEQFF	TGCAGCGTCTCCGGGACTAGCGGGATGTACAATGAGCAGTTCTTC
TRBV5-1	NA	TRBJ1-6	15	TRBD1	CASSLAGTDNSPLHF	TGCGCCAGCAGCTTGGCCGGGACAGATAATTCACCCCTCCACTTT
TRBV15	NA	TRBJ2-3	13	NA	CATSMLVVDTQYF	TGTGCCACCAGCATGTTGGTGGTAGATACGCAGTATTTT
TRBV7-8	NA	TRBJ2-3	17	TRBD2	CASSSTAGAGETDTQYF	TGTGCCAGCAGCTCGACGGCTGGGGCGGGGGAAACAGATACGCAGTATTTT
TRBV11-2	NA	TRBJ1-2	14	NA	CASSWLDRSISYTF	TGTGCCAGCAGCTGGCTCGACAGGTCGATTAGCTACACCTTC
TRBV27	NA	TRBJ2-3	14	NA	CASSLLDLPDTQYF	TGTGCCAGCAGTCTCTTGGACTTACCAGATACGCAGTATTTT
TRBV30	NA	TRBJ1-2	14	NA	CAWGGPRTSYGYTF	TGTGCCTGGGGCGGACCCCGAACTTCCTATGGCTACACCTTC
TRBV7-9	NA	TRBJ1-3	15	NA	CASSPDRASGNTIYF	TGTGCCAGCAGCCCTGACCGAGCCTCTGGAAACACCATATATTTT
TRBV4-1	NA	TRBJ2-3	14	TRBD1	CASSRGQGTDTQYF	TGCGCCAGCAGCCGGGGACAGGGGACAGATACGCAGTATTTT
TRBV9	NA	TRBJ2-1	15	TRBD2	CASSVGLAEYNEQFF	TGTGCCAGCAGCGTAGGTCTAGCGGAATACAATGAGCAGTTCTTC
TRBV2	NA	TRBJ2-7	10	NA	CASRQYEQYF	TGTGCCAGCAGACAATACGAGCAGTACTTC
TRBV7-9	NA	TRBJ1-1	14	TRBD1	CASSYGQGDTEAFF	TGTGCCAGCAGCTACGGACAGGGGGATACTGAAGCTTTCTTT
TRBV5-1	NA	TRBJ2-7	13	NA	CASRGDSAYEQYF	TGCGCCAGCAGGGGGGACTCCGCCTACGAGCAGTACTTC
TRBV27	NA	TRBJ1-2	16	NA	CASSLSAGEAIYGYTF	TGTGCCAGCAGTTTATCGGCGGGGGAGGCCATTTATGGCTACACCTTC
TRBV6-5	NA	TRBJ2-7	13	NA	CASSEGSSYEQYF	TGTGCCAGCTCCGAAGGAAGCTCCTACGAGCAGTACTTC
TRBV9	once	TRBJ2-5	15	NA	CASSPGRDGALTQYF	TGTGCCAGCAGCCCCGGTCGGGACGGGGCTTTAACCCAGTACTTC
TRBV7-9	NA	TRBJ1-4	17	NA	CASSLAQVVATNEKLFF	TGTGCCAGCAGCTTAGCGCAAGTAGTAGCAACTAATGAAAAACTGTTTTTT